This paragraph reports one TCR beta chain. The sample is drawn from a study of blood T cell repertoires in COVID-19. The CDR3 is made up of 12 amino acids. Germline V lookup: CDR1 SNHLY, CDR2 FYNNEI. Trimming removed 9 bases at V and 2 bases at J, with 8 bases between. Using immunoSEQ multiplex PCR, the repertoire was profiled, and TCRdb retains in-frame clones only, with some absent. The data contain approximately 280,000 clones, 80% to 90% of them singletons. J is TRBJ2-4 and V is TRBV2; D is uncertain. This clonotype was sampled from a woman aged 70 to 79 with acute or convalescent COVID-19. The sequenced sample consisted of peripheral blood. This CDR3 is CASGEPKNIQYF. CDR3 bases: TGTGCCAGTGGAGAGCCCAAAAACATTCAGTACTTC.